This T cell receptor (beta chain) was identified during a study of monozygotic twins with inflammatory bowel disease. Study conclusions and caveats: IBD patients displayed reduced TCRbeta diversity (inverse Simpson) when set against healthy co-twins.

From germline, CDR1 is SQVTM and CDR2 ANQGSEA. This CDR3 contains 14 residues. Amplification of TCRalpha and TCRbeta cDNA involved two nested PCRs that ran for 16 and 9 cycles. Reanalyzing the 5' RACE reads, TCRdb keeps one entry per CDR3 protein, without DNA. This listing includes about 160,000 distinct CDR3 sequences. In regard to this clonotype: Its target is unknown.

The TCR was taken from a human donor with ulcerative colitis or Crohn's disease, or a healthy co-twin of an affected twin (not recorded which). The sample was blood. The chain has TRBV29-1 and TRBJ2-1; absent DNA, TCRdb's TRBD2 call cannot be checked. The CDR3 here is CSVERVRSYNEQFF.